The present entry profiles one T cell receptor (beta chain) with its context. The target antigen is unknown. If patients had other autoimmune diseases, uncontrolled infections, pregnancy or lactation, they were excluded. The data are from a study of Graves' ophthalmopathy and Graves' hyperthyroidism. From RNA, the CDR3 regions of TCR beta chains were amplified and sequenced. Scientists carried out first-round RT-PCR using HTBI primers and then a second-round multiplex PCR. MiXCR, applied by TCRdb to the multiplex PCR reads, yields one record per CDR3 protein. Among around 520,000 distinct CDR3 sequences, less than 40% were seen once, and the ten largest hold 3.5% to 5%. The study's findings and limits: For separating ophthalmopathy from stable hyperthyroidism, a 13-signature model gave 85% to 90% sensitivity and about 82% specificity. Most expanded clonotypes in thyroid above 0.001 frequency also showed up in blood.

V was pared by 5 bases and J by 1 base, with 11 bases between. Germline V CDR1 and CDR2: ENHRY, SYGVKD. The length of the CDR3 is 14 residues. The sample consisted of peripheral blood or thyroid tissue (not recorded which). V usage is TRBV10-3 and J usage is TRBJ1-1; D possibly corresponds to TRBD1 (5 bases). The receptor was derived from an adult man with Graves' hyperthyroidism. CDR3 protein: CAISYLGGNTEAFF. The CDR3 bases are TGTGCCATCAGTTACTTGGGGGGGAACACTGAAGCTTTCTTT.